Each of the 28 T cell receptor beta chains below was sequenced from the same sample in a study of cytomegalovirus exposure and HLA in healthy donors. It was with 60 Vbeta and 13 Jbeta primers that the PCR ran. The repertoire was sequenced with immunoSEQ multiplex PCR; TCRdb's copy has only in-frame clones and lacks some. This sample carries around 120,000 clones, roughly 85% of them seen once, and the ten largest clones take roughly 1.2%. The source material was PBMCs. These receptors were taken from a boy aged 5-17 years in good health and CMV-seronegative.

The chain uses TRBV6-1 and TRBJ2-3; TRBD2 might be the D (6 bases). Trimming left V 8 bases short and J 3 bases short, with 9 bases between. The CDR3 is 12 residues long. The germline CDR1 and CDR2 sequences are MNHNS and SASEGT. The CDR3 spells CASHRETDTQYF. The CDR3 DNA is TGTGCCAGCCACCGGGAGACAGATACGCAGTATTTT.

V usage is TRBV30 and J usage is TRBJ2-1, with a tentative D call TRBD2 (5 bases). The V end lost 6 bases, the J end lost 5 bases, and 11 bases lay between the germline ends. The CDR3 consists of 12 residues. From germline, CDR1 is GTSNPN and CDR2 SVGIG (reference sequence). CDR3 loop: CACPGVHNEQFF. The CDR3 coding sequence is TGTGCCTGTCCCGGGGTTCACAATGAGCAGTTCTTC.

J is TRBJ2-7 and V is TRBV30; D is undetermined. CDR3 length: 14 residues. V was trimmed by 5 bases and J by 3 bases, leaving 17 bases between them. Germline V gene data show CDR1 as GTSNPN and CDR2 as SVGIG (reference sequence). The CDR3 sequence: CAWAPLRSIYEQYF. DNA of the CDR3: TGTGCCTGGGCCCCACTGCGGTCGATCTACGAGCAGTACTTC.

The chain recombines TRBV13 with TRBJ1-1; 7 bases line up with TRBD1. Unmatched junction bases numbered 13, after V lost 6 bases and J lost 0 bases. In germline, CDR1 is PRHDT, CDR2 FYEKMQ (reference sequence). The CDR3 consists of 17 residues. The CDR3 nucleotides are TGTGCCAGCAGTCAGGGGTGGGGACAGCTGATGAACACTGAAGCTTTCTTT. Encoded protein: CASSQGWGQLMNTEAFF.

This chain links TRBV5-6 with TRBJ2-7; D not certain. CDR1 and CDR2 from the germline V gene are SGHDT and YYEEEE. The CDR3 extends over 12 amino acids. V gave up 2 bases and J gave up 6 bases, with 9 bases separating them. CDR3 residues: CASSLITGEQYF. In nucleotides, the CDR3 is TGTGCCAGCAGCTTAATCACGGGCGAGCAGTACTTC. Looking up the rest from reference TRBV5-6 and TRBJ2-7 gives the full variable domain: DAGVTQSPTHLIKTRGQQVTLRCSPKSGHDTVSWYQQALGQGPQFIFQYYEEEERQRGNFPDRFSGHQFPNYSSELNVNALLLGDSALYLCASSLITGEQYFGPGTRLTVT.

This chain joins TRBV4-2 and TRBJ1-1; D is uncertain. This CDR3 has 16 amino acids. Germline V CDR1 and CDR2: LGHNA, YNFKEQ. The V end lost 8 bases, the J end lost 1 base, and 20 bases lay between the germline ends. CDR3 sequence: CASRTPTGAKNTEAFF. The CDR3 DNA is TGTGCCAGCCGCACACCGACGGGAGCCAAGAACACTGAAGCTTTCTTT.

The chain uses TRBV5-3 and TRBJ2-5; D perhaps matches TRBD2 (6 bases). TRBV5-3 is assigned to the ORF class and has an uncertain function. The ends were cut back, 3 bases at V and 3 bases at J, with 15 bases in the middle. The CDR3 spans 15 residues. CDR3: CARSSNRGLKETQYF. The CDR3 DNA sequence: TGTGCCAGAAGCTCGAATAGGGGACTGAAAGAGACCCAGTACTTC.

The CDR3 DNA follows: TGTGCCAGCAGCTCCTGGGACAGGGCGGACGGGGAGCTGTTTTTT. As protein: CASSSWDRADGELFF. This chain connects TRBV9 to TRBJ2-2; 9 bases line up with TRBD1. Losses at the gene ends were 4 bases for V and 7 bases for J; bases not matched to a gene: 8. In germline, CDR1 is SGDLS, CDR2 YYNGEE. The CDR3 length is 15 residues. The full variable domain, rest sourced from reference TRBV9 and TRBJ2-2, is DSGVTQTPKHLITATGQRVTLRCSPRSGDLSVYWYQQSLDQGLQFLIQYYNGEERAKGNILERFSAQQFPDLHSELNLSSLELGDSALYFCASSSWDRADGELFFGEGSRLTVL.

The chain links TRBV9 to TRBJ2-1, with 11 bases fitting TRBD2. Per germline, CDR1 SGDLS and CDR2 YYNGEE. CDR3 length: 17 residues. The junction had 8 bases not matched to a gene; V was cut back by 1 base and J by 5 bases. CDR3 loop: CASSVYSSGRLDNEQFF. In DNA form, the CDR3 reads TGTGCCAGCAGCGTATACTCTAGCGGGAGGCTAGACAATGAGCAGTTCTTC.

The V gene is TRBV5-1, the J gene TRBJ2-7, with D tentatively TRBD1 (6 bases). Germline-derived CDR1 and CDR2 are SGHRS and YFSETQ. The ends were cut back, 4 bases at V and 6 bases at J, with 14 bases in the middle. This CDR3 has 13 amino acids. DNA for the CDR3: TGCGCCAGCAGCGAACAGGGAATTGGCGAGCAGTACTTC. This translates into CASSEQGIGEQYF.

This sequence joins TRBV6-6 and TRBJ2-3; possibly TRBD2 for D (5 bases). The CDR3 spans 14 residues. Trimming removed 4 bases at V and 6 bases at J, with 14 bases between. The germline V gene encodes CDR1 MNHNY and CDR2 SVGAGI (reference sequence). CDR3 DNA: TGTGCCAGCAGTTCCGACGGAGGCGACGATACGCAGTATTTT. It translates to CASSSDGGDDTQYF.

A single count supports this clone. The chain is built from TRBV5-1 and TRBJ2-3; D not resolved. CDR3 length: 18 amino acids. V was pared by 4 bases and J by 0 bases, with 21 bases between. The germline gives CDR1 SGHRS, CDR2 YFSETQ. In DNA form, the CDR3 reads TGCGCCAGCAGCGTAACCCCAACAGATACGCTAAGCACAGATACGCAGTATTTT. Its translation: CASSVTPTDTLSTDTQYF.

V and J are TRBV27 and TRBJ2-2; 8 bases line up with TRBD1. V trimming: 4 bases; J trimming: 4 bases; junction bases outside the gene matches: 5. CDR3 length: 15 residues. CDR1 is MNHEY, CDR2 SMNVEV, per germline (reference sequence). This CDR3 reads CASSSRQGLTGELFF. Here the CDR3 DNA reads TGTGCCAGCAGTTCACGACAGGGGCTCACCGGGGAGCTGTTTTTT.

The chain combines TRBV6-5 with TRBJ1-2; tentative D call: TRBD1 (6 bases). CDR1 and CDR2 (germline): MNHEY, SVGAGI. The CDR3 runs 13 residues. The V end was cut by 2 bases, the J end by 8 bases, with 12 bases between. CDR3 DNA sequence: TGTGCCAGCAGTTACGTTCCAGGGGCGGGCTACACCTTC. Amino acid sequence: CASSYVPGAGYTF.

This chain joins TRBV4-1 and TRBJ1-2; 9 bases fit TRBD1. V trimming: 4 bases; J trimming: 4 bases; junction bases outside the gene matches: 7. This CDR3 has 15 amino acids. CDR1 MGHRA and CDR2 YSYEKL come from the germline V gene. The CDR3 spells CASSPPGQGTYGYTF. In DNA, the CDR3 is TGCGCCAGCAGCCCGCCCGGACAGGGGACCTATGGCTACACCTTC.

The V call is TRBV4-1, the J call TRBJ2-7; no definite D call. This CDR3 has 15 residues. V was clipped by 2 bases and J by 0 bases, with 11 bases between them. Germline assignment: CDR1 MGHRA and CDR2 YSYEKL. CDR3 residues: CASSQPTASSYEQYF. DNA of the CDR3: TGCGCCAGCAGCCAACCGACCGCTAGCTCCTACGAGCAGTACTTC.

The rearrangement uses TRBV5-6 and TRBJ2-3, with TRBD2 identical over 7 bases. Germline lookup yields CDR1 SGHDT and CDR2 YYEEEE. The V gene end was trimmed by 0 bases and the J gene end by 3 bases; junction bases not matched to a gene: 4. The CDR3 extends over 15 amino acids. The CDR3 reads CASSLVGGGTDTQYF. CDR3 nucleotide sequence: TGTGCCAGCAGCTTGGTTGGCGGGGGTACAGATACGCAGTATTTT.

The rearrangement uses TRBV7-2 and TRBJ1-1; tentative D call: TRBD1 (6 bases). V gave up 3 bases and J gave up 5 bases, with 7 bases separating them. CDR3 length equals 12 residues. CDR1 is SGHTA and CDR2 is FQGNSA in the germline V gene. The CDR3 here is CASSFTGTEAFF. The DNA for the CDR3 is TGTGCCAGCAGCTTCACAGGGACTGAAGCTTTCTTT.

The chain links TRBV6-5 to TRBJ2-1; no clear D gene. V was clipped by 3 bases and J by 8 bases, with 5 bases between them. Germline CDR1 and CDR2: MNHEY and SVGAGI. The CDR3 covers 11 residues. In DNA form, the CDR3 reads TGTGCCAGCAGTTATCTACATGAGCAGTTCTTC. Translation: CASSYLHEQFF.

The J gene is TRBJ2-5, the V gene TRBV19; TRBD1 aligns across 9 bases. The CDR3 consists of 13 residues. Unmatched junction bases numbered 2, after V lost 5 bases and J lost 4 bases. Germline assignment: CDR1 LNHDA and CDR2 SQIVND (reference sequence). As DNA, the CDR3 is TGTGCCAGTAGTCGACAGGGGGGAGAGACCCAGTACTTC. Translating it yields CASSRQGGETQYF.

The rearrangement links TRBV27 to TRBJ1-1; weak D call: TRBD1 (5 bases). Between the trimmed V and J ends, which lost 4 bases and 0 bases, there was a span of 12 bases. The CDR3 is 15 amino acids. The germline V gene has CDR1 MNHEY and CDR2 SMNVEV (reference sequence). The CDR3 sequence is CASSSHLQVNTEAFF. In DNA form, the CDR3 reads TGTGCCAGCAGTTCTCATTTACAGGTGAACACTGAAGCTTTCTTT.

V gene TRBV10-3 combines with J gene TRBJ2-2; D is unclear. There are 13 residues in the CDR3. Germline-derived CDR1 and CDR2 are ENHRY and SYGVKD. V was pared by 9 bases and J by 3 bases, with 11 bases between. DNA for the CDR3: TGTGCCATGTCCGGTGGAGACACCGGGGAGCTGTTTTTT. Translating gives CAMSGGDTGELFF.

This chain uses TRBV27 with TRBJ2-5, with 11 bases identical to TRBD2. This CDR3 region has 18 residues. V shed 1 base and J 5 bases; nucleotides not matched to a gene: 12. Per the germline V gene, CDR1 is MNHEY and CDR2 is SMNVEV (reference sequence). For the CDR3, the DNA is TGTGCCAGCAGTTTATTAACTGTAGCGGGAGGGCCGGTGGAGACCCAGTACTTC. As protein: CASSLLTVAGGPVETQYF.

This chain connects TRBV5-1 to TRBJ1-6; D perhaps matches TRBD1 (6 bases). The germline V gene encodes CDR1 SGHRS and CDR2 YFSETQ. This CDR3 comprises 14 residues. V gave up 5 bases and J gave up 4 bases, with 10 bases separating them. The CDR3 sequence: CASSYREYNSPLHF. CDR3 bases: TGCGCCAGCAGTTACAGGGAATATAATTCACCCCTCCACTTT.

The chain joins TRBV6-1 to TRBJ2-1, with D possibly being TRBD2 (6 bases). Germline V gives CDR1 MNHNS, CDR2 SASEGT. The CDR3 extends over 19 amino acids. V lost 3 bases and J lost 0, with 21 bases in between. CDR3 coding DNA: TGTGCCAGCAGTGAGGGGGTTTGGGGGGAAAGAAGCTCCTACAATGAGCAGTTCTTC. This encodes CASSEGVWGERSSYNEQFF.

The CDR3: CASSERRWGNTEAFF. The DNA of the CDR3 is TGTGCCAGCAGTGAGAGGAGGTGGGGGAACACTGAAGCTTTCTTT. The chain recombines TRBV2 with TRBJ1-1; D unresolved. There are 15 residues in the CDR3. Trimming pared 3 bases from V and 1 base from J, leaving 12 bases between. The germline gives CDR1 SNHLY, CDR2 FYNNEI. Using reference TRBV2 and TRBJ1-1 for the parts outside the CDR3, the full variable domain is EPEVTQTPSHQVTQMGQEVILRCVPISNHLYFYWYRQILGQKVEFLVSFYNNEISEKSEIFDDQFSVERPDGSNFTLKIRSTKLEDSAMYFCASSERRWGNTEAFFGQGTRLTVV.

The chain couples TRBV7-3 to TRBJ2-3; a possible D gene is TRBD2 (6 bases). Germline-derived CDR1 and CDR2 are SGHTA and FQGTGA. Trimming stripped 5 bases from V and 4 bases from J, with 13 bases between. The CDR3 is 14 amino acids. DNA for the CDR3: TGTGCCAGCAGCATCTCAGCGGGTTCAGATACGCAGTATTTT. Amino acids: CASSISAGSDTQYF.

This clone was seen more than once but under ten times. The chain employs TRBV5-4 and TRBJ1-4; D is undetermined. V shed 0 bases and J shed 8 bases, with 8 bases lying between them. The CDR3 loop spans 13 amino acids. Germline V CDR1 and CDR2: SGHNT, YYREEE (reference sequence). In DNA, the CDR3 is TGTGCCAGCAGCTTGGATTCCCGGGAAAAACTGTTTTTT. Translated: CASSLDSREKLFF.